This passage covers 17 T cell receptor beta chains from one sample sequenced in a study of CD8 T cells in Susac syndrome. After extraction with the RNeasy kit, about 0.45 to 1 ug of the RNA was reverse transcribed using random hexamers. TCRdb reanalysed the immunoSEQ multiplex PCR reads using MiXCR and keeps one entry per CDR3 protein. Counted here are 170,000 or so distinct CDR3 sequences, approximately 93% occurring once; the ten biggest clones make up roughly 0.097%. Sequencing was done on a sample of CD4+ T cells from PBMCs. All receptors come from a human donor with multiple sclerosis.

This rearrangement joins TRBV4-3 to TRBJ1-5; 7 bases match TRBD1. V trimming: 3 bases; J trimming: 0 bases; junction bases outside the gene matches: 11. The CDR3 is 18 residues long. CDR1 and CDR2 (germline): LGHNA, YSLEER. For the CDR3, the DNA is TGCGCCAGCAGCCACCCGGACAGGTTTGATTATAGCAATCAGCCCCAGCATTTT. Translated, it gives CASSHPDRFDYSNQPQHF.

The rearrangement uses TRBV28 and TRBJ1-1, with D possibly TRBD1 on 6 matching bases. Germline CDR1 is MDHEN and CDR2 is SYDVKM. V was clipped by 6 bases and J by 1 base, with 12 bases between them. The CDR3 covers 14 residues. The CDR3 protein is CASRDQGRNTEAFF. The CDR3 region has the DNA TGTGCCAGCAGGGACCAGGGGCGGAACACTGAAGCTTTCTTT.

This clonotype turned up a few times. The rearrangement uses TRBV2 and TRBJ2-7, with D maybe TRBD1 (6 bases). Trimming cost V 8 bases and J 0 bases, with 11 bases left between them. Germline CDR1 SNHLY, CDR2 FYNNEI. CDR3 size: 13 residues. The CDR3 is CASEGVGSYEQYF. The CDR3 coding sequence is TGTGCCAGCGAGGGGGTGGGCTCCTACGAGCAGTACTTC.

V gene TRBV11-2 combines with J gene TRBJ1-1; D is uncertain. V was pared by 0 bases and J by 6 bases, with 11 bases between. The germline gives CDR1 SGHAT, CDR2 FQNNGV. The CDR3 is 14 residues long. The chain's CDR3 is CASSLDLGVAEAFF. The CDR3 DNA reads TGTGCCAGCAGCTTAGATCTCGGGGTAGCTGAAGCTTTCTTT. Full variable domain (rest looked up from reference TRBV11-2 and TRBJ1-1): EAGVAQSPRYKIIEKRQSVAFWCNPISGHATLYWYQQILGQGPKLLIQFQNNGVVDDSQLPKDRFSAERLKGVDSTLKIQPAKLEDSAVYLCASSLDLGVAEAFFGQGTRLTVV.

The V call is TRBV19, the J call TRBJ2-1, with TRBD2 matching 8 bases. V lost 4 bases, J lost 1 base, and 6 bases stayed unmatched. This CDR3 contains 16 residues. Germline loops: CDR1 LNHDA, CDR2 SQIVND (reference sequence). The CDR3 DNA is TGTGCCAGTAGTAGGGGCCGGGGGGGATCCTACAATGAGCAGTTCTTC. This gives the protein CASSRGRGGSYNEQFF.

The chain carries TRBV9 and TRBJ2-7; 11 bases are shared with TRBD1. Per germline, CDR1 SGDLS and CDR2 YYNGEE. The V and J ends lost 0 bases and 3 bases, in that order; junction bases with no gene match: 2. The CDR3 runs to 15 residues. In DNA form, the CDR3 reads TGTGCCAGCAGCGTAGCTGGGACAGGGGGCTACGAGCAGTACTTC. Protein: CASSVAGTGGYEQYF.

V gene TRBV6-2 or TRBV6-3 combines with J gene TRBJ2-1, with 11 positions matching TRBD2. The CDR3 covers 17 residues. Germline V gives CDR1 MNHEY, CDR2 SVGEGT. The trim removed 0 bases at V and 1 base at J, leaving 2 bases unmatched. The CDR3: CASSYSRTSGSYNEQFF. CDR3 nucleotides: TGTGCCAGCAGTTACTCCCGGACTAGCGGGTCCTACAATGAGCAGTTCTTC.

A single count supports this clonotype. The rearrangement uses TRBV5-4 and TRBJ2-1; 11 nucleotides agree with TRBD2. CDR1 SGHNT and CDR2 YYREEE come from the germline V gene (reference sequence). CDR3 length: 16 residues. The J segment lost 1 base and the V segment lost 4 bases, leaving 4 bases of the junction unmatched. In DNA, the CDR3 is TGTGCCAGCAGCCTCGGGACTAGCGGATCCTACAATGAGCAGTTCTTC. It codes for CASSLGTSGSYNEQFF. The full variable domain, completed using reference TRBV5-4 and TRBJ2-1, is ETGVTQSPTHLIKTRGQQVTLRCSSQSGHNTVSWYQQALGQGPQFIFQYYREEENGRGNFPPRFSGLQFPNYSSELNVNALELDDSALYLCASSLGTSGSYNEQFFGPGTRLTVL.

CDR3 in amino acids: CSASQGPNTEAFF. For the CDR3, the DNA is TGCAGTGCTAGTCAGGGCCCGAACACTGAAGCTTTCTTT. This chain links TRBV20-1 with TRBJ1-1; D is perhaps TRBD1 (5 bases). The germline gives CDR1 DFQATT, CDR2 SNEGSKA (reference sequence). The CDR3 loop spans 13 amino acids. The V end lost 3 bases, the J end lost 1 base, and 9 bases lay between the germline ends.

J is TRBJ2-7 and V is TRBV28, with D perhaps TRBD1 (6 bases). V lost 5 bases and J 5 bases, leaving 19 bases between the germline ends. Germline CDR1 is MDHEN and CDR2 is SYDVKM. The CDR3 has 15 residues. CDR3 protein: CASSPLQQGFDEQYF. CDR3 nucleotides: TGTGCCAGCAGTCCACTACAACAGGGATTCGACGAGCAGTACTTC. The complete variable domain, with remaining parts taken from reference TRBV28 and TRBJ2-7, reads DVKVTQSSRYLVKRTGEKVFLECVQDMDHENMFWYRQDPGLGLRLIYFSYDVKMKEKGDIPEGYSVSREKKERFSLILESASTNQTSMYLCASSPLQQGFDEQYFGPGTRLTVT.

In this sample, this clonotype turned up once. The rearrangement links TRBV7-9 to TRBJ1-6; unclear D gene. The CDR3 extends over 14 amino acids. Germline V CDR1 and CDR2: SEHNR, FQNEAQ (reference sequence). Trimming took 1 base from V and 9 from J, leaving 10 bases between them. DNA for the CDR3: TGTGCCAGCAGCTTAGAAGTGGCCGTTTCACCCCTCCACTTT. Amino acid sequence: CASSLEVAVSPLHF. The full variable domain, with the rest looked up from reference TRBV7-9 and TRBJ1-6, is DTGVSQNPRHKITKRGQNVTFRCDPISEHNRLYWYRQTLGQGPEFLTYFQNEAQLEKSRLLSDRFSAERPKGSFSTLEIQRTEQGDSAMYLCASSLEVAVSPLHFGNGTRLTVT.

The V call is TRBV25-1, the J call TRBJ2-7, with 7 bases aligning to TRBD2. Germline loops: CDR1 MGHDK, CDR2 SYGVNS. This CDR3 comprises 17 residues. V lost 2 bases to trimming and J lost 2 bases; unmatched junction nucleotides: 12. CDR3 bases: TGTGCCAGCAGTGAAGTGGCAACTAGCGCCTACGCCTACGAGCAGTACTTC. Residues: CASSEVATSAYAYEQYF.

The chain is built from TRBV10-3 and TRBJ1-1, with D perhaps TRBD1 (5 bases). CDR3 length: 15 amino acids. The ends were cut back, 0 bases at V and 5 bases at J, with 13 bases in the middle. Germline CDR1 ENHRY, CDR2 SYGVKD. The CDR3 sequence: CAISESTGAHTEAFF. CDR3 nucleotides: TGTGCCATCAGTGAGTCGACCGGGGCGCATACTGAAGCTTTCTTT.

This clonotype was recorded only once. The junction shows a germline mismatch at one end, possibly a read error. The J gene is TRBJ1-1, the V gene TRBV2, with a tentative D call TRBD1 (5 bases). The CDR3 runs 15 residues. Germline CDR1 and CDR2: SNHLY and FYNNEI. The CDR3 loop is CASREDSLRNTEAFF. The DNA of the CDR3 is TGTGCCAGCAGGGAAGACAGCCTGAGGAACACTGAAGCTTTCTTT.

The chain carries TRBV6-5 and TRBJ2-5, with 11 bases lining up with TRBD2. Unmatched junction bases numbered 5, after V lost 0 bases and J lost 5 bases. The CDR3 sequence is 16 residues long. Germline V lookup: CDR1 MNHEY, CDR2 SVGAGI. The CDR3: CASSYSTTSGMETQYF. In DNA, the CDR3 is TGTGCCAGCAGTTACTCAACGACTAGCGGGATGGAGACCCAGTACTTC.

J is TRBJ2-5 and V is TRBV27; D could derive from TRBD1 or TRBD2 (5 bases each). The CDR3 is 14 residues long. Trimming removed 1 base at V and 0 bases at J, with 6 bases between. Germline V gene lookup returns CDR1 MNHEY and CDR2 SMNVEV (reference sequence). CDR3 bases: TGTGCCAGCAGTTTATGGGGGTACCAAGAGACCCAGTACTTC. Encoded protein: CASSLWGYQETQYF.

This chain links TRBV6-6 with TRBJ1-4; 9 positions match TRBD1. The length of the CDR3 is 14 residues. The J segment lost 5 bases and the V segment lost 9 bases, leaving 7 bases of the junction unmatched. Germline values: CDR1 MNHNY, CDR2 SVGAGI (reference sequence). In DNA form, the CDR3 reads TGTGCCAGTACCTTAGGACAGGGGAATGAAAAACTGTTTTTT. This codes for CASTLGQGNEKLFF.